Following are 26 T cell receptor beta chains from one sample sequenced in a study of blood T cells in healthy people across ages. Then a second PCR, running roughly 7 to 11 cycles, was carried out with a sample-barcoded 5' primer and a J-beta primer mix. TCRdb re-derived calls from the 5' RACE reads in MiXCR, one entry per CDR3 protein. In the table there are around 1.7 million distinct CDR3 sequences, 28% of which are singletons. Input material: blood. The receptors come from a woman aged 25 to 39 in good health.

The chain links TRBV6-1 to TRBJ1-1; the D is unclear. Germline CDR1 MNHNS, CDR2 SASEGT. The CDR3 is 12 residues long. Trimming left V 10 bases short and J 7 bases short, with 16 bases between. The CDR3 protein is CAIRLLSGEAFF. The CDR3 nucleotides read TGTGCCATCCGACTTCTATCAGGTGAAGCTTTCTTT.

The chain recombines TRBV25-1 with TRBJ2-3; 11 bases align to TRBD2. The ends lost 6 bases at V and 8 bases at J; junction bases unmatched: 13. Looked up from germline, CDR1 is MGHDK and CDR2 is SYGVNS. The CDR3 spans 16 residues. CDR3 nucleotide sequence: TGTGCCAGCAGGGGCCTGGGGCTAGCGGGGGGCGGTACGCAGTATTTT. As protein: CASRGLGLAGGGTQYF.

The V gene is TRBV28, the J gene TRBJ1-1; D unresolved. The V gene lost 3 bases and the J gene lost 6 bases, with 11 bases spanning the gap. Per the germline V gene, CDR1 is MDHEN and CDR2 is SYDVKM. The CDR3 loop spans 13 amino acids. CDR3 sequence: CASSFPPDPEAFF. CDR3 DNA: TGTGCCAGCAGTTTTCCCCCGGATCCTGAAGCTTTCTTT. The full variable domain, in which reference TRBV28 and TRBJ1-1 provide the parts outside the CDR3, is DVKVTQSSRYLVKRTGEKVFLECVQDMDHENMFWYRQDPGLGLRLIYFSYDVKMKEKGDIPEGYSVSREKKERFSLILESASTNQTSMYLCASSFPPDPEAFFGQGTRLTVV.

This clonotype was counted between two and nine times. The chain recombines TRBV10-3 with TRBJ2-2; tentatively, D is TRBD1 or TRBD2 (5 bases each). Germline V gives CDR1 ENHRY, CDR2 SYGVKD. V lost 6 bases, J lost 7 bases, and 18 bases lay in between. The CDR3 extends over 15 amino acids. The CDR3 protein is CAIRPRGLSGGELFF. CDR3 coding DNA: TGTGCCATCAGACCCCGGGGCCTCAGCGGCGGGGAGCTGTTTTTT.

At least ten counts were recorded for this clonotype. This chain connects TRBV28 to TRBJ2-5, with D unclear. This CDR3 region has 13 residues. Germline loops: CDR1 MDHEN, CDR2 SYDVKM. With 2 bases removed from V and 11 bases from J, the gap between germline ends came to 15 bases. The CDR3 DNA reads as TGTGCCAGCAGTTTACCTAATTCGGACCAGCAGTACTTC. This sequence encodes CASSLPNSDQQYF.

At least ten counts were recorded for this clonotype. The CDR3 here is CASSQDPGDETQYF. The CDR3 region has the DNA TGTGCCAGCAGCCAAGATCCGGGGGACGAGACCCAGTACTTC. The chain recombines TRBV7-7 with TRBJ2-5, with a tentative D call TRBD2 (6 bases). Looked up from germline, CDR1 is SSHAT and CDR2 is FNYEAQ (reference sequence). This CDR3 region has 14 residues. The V and J ends lost 5 bases and 5 bases respectively, with 15 bases between them. Full variable domain (missing parts from reference TRBV7-7 and TRBJ2-5): GAGVSQSPRYKVTKRGQDVTLRCDPISSHATLYWYQQALGQGPEFLTYFNYEAQPDKSGLPSDRFSAERPEGSISTLTIQRTEQRDSAMYRCASSQDPGDETQYFGPGTRLLVL.

This clonotype has only one observation. The chain is built from TRBV5-1 and TRBJ1-1; 9 bases line up with TRBD1. The J segment lost 10 bases and the V segment lost 4 bases, leaving 11 bases of the junction unmatched. The CDR3 contains 14 residues. Germline assignment: CDR1 SGHRS and CDR2 YFSETQ. The CDR3 region has the DNA TGCGCCAGCAGCCCCGACGACAGGGGGATAGTAGCTTTCTTT. Its translation is CASSPDDRGIVAFF.

As to this clonotype: Relative to the germline gene, one junction end is altered; a read error may explain this. The chain combines TRBV7-9 with TRBJ2-7; D tentatively fits TRBD1 or TRBD2 (7 bases each). CDR3 length equals 13 residues. Germline V gene data show CDR1 as SEHNR and CDR2 as FQNEAQ (reference sequence). The CDR3: CASSPDRDYGQYF. CDR3 nucleotides: TGTGCCAGCAGCCCAGACAGGGACTACGGGCAGTACTTC.

The chain is built from TRBV12-3 or TRBV12-4 and TRBJ2-1, with D tentatively TRBD1 (7 bases). The CDR3 is 13 residues long. Trimming pared 6 bases from V and 9 bases from J, leaving 15 bases between. CDR3 amino acids: CASRPTGRGEQFF. The DNA for the CDR3 is TGTGCCAGCAGGCCGACAGGGCGGGGTGAGCAGTTCTTC.

Note on this clonotype: This sequence may be a read error, since a much larger clone differs from it by one base. The chain is built from TRBV29-1 and TRBJ2-7; 10 bases are shared with TRBD1. CDR1 and CDR2 from the germline V gene are SQVTM and ANQGSEA. V lost 0 bases to trimming and J lost 2 bases; unmatched junction nucleotides: 1. CDR3 size: 14 residues. CDR3 in DNA: TGCAGCGTTGAAGATGGGACAGGGGCCTACGAGCAGTACTTC. It encodes CSVEDGTGAYEQYF.

This clonotype was seen a few times. The CDR3 nucleotides read TGCGCCAGCAGCGTTCGGGACACGAGCACAGATACGCAGTATTTT. Translation gives CASSVRDTSTDTQYF. This rearrangement joins TRBV5-1 to TRBJ2-3, with D possibly matching TRBD1 (6 bases). Trimming took off 4 bases at V and 0 bases at J, with 12 bases between the two ends. Germline CDR1 SGHRS, CDR2 YFSETQ. This CDR3 comprises 15 residues.

This clonotype was seen a handful of times. The V and J genes are TRBV19 and TRBJ2-6; D tentatively fits TRBD1 or TRBD2 (5 bases each). V lost 5 bases and J lost 2, with 16 bases in between. The germline V gene encodes CDR1 LNHDA and CDR2 SQIVND (reference sequence). The CDR3 is made up of 17 amino acids. The CDR3 bases are TGTGCCAGTAGTGCGCCCGGGACGCCCGCTGGGGCCAACGTCCTGACTTTC. Translated, it gives CASSAPGTPAGANVLTF.

In this sample, this clonotype turned up a few times. CDR3 in DNA: TGTGCCAGCAGCAAAGAGGAAAAGGGCTACGAGCAGTACTTC. It translates to CASSKEEKGYEQYF. The genes are TRBV21-1 and TRBJ2-4; the table gives TRBD2 as D, unverified against the DNA. The J call may be faulty, since TRBJ2-7 better matches the DNA end. TRBV21-1 represents a pseudogene. The CDR3 loop spans 14 amino acids.

This clonotype was counted between two and nine times. This chain connects TRBV4-1 to TRBJ2-1, with 11 bases identical to TRBD2. The CDR3 length is 15 residues. J gave up 8 bases and V 6 bases, and 9 bases lay outside the gene matches. CDR1 is MGHRA and CDR2 is YSYEKL in the germline V gene. For the CDR3, the DNA is TGCGCCAGCAGGGGCGCCGGGACTAGCGGTTATGAGCAGTTCTTC. Translation: CASRGAGTSGYEQFF.

The genes are TRBV20-1 and TRBJ1-4; D perhaps matches TRBD1 (5 bases). Germline V gene lookup returns CDR1 DFQATT and CDR2 SNEGSKA (reference sequence). The CDR3 has 11 residues. CDR3 nucleotide sequence: TGCAGCGCGGATGGGGGGGAAAAACTGTTTTTT. Translation gives CSADGGEKLFF.

This clonotype has a handful of counts. The chain uses TRBV10-2 and TRBJ1-5; 11 positions match TRBD1. CDR3 length: 14 amino acids. Germline V gene data show CDR1 as WSHSY and CDR2 as SAAADI. With V trimmed by 0 bases and J by 11 bases, 3 bases remained unmatched. CDR3 in DNA: TGCGCCAGCAGTGAGTCGGGACAGGGGGGAACCCAGCATTTT. Protein sequence: CASSESGQGGTQHF.

The rearrangement uses TRBV20-1 and TRBJ1-2, with 7 nucleotides matching TRBD1. Germline V gene lookup returns CDR1 DFQATT and CDR2 SNEGSKA (reference sequence). Trimming at V came to 4 bases and at J to 3 bases, leaving 8 bases not matched to a gene. This CDR3 has 14 amino acids. The chain's CDR3 is CSAIDDRDYYGYTF. The CDR3 DNA reads TGCAGTGCTATAGATGACAGGGACTACTATGGCTACACCTTC.

DNA of the CDR3: TGCAGCGTTGAAGATGGTCGGGGGTGGGAGACCCAGTACTTC. It translates to CSVEDGRGWETQYF. The chain recombines TRBV29-1 with TRBJ2-5; TRBD2 is a possible D gene (6 bases). Germline-derived CDR1 and CDR2 are SQVTM and ANQGSEA. There are 14 residues in the CDR3. Trimming left V 0 bases short and J 5 bases short, with 13 bases between.

This clonotype has a handful of counts. The chain uses TRBV5-5 and TRBJ1-4; unclear D gene. CDR1 is SGHKS and CDR2 is YYEKEE in the germline V gene (reference sequence). The V end was cut by 4 bases, the J end by 5 bases, with 6 bases between. The CDR3 runs to 12 residues. DNA for the CDR3: TGTGCCAGCAGCGGCGGGAATGAAAAACTGTTTTTT. Translating gives CASSGGNEKLFF.

The table lists this clonotype with a few counts. This may be a read error, as it is one base from a much larger clone. J is TRBJ2-6 and V is TRBV6-5, with D possibly being TRBD1 (5 bases). Germline V lookup: CDR1 MNHEY, CDR2 SVGAGI. This CDR3 comprises 15 residues. CDR3 sequence: CASSQGASGANVRTF. The CDR3 DNA sequence: TGTGCCAGCAGCCAAGGGGCATCTGGGGCCAACGTCCGGACTTTC.

This clonotype was detected only a few times. The chain joins TRBV9 to TRBJ2-1; 10 nucleotides match TRBD2. This CDR3 contains 16 residues. Losses at the gene ends were 3 bases for V and 4 bases for J; bases not matched to a gene: 7. Germline values: CDR1 SGDLS, CDR2 YYNGEE. The CDR3 DNA follows: TGTGCCAGCAGCGGAACCGGGACTAGCGTTTACAATGAGCAGTTCTTC. Its translation: CASSGTGTSVYNEQFF.

Only a few counts were recorded for this clonotype. This rearrangement joins TRBV5-1 to TRBJ1-1; the D is unclear. This CDR3 is 14 amino acids long. V gave up 0 bases and J gave up 4 bases, with 10 bases separating them. CDR1 SGHRS and CDR2 YFSETQ come from the germline V gene. The CDR3 loop is CASSLAGYGTEAFF. CDR3 nucleotides: TGCGCCAGCAGCTTGGCGGGGTACGGCACTGAAGCTTTCTTT.

The gene calls are TRBV20-1 and TRBJ2-4; D might be TRBD1 or TRBD2, each matching 6 bases. The CDR3 contains 15 residues. CDR1 is DFQATT, CDR2 SNEGSKA, per germline (reference sequence). Trimming took off 0 bases at V and 3 bases at J, with 12 bases between the two ends. The CDR3 loop reads CSARDNGGGKNIQYF. In DNA form, the CDR3 reads TGCAGTGCTAGAGATAATGGAGGGGGCAAAAACATTCAGTACTTC.

The chain recombines TRBV11-2 with TRBJ2-1, with D tentatively TRBD2 (5 bases). V lost 0 bases, J lost 9 bases, and 12 bases lay in between. CDR3 size: 14 residues. Germline V CDR1 and CDR2: SGHAT, FQNNGV. DNA for the CDR3: TGTGCCAGCAGCTTAGATAAAGGAGGTACTGAGCAGTTCTTC. Protein: CASSLDKGGTEQFF. The full variable domain, its missing parts supplied by reference TRBV11-2 and TRBJ2-1, is EAGVAQSPRYKIIEKRQSVAFWCNPISGHATLYWYQQILGQGPKLLIQFQNNGVVDDSQLPKDRFSAERLKGVDSTLKIQPAKLEDSAVYLCASSLDKGGTEQFFGPGTRLTVL.

The gene calls are TRBV7-2 and TRBJ2-1; 7 nucleotides line up with TRBD1. After removal of 6 bases from V and 0 bases from J, the junction contained 8 bases not matched to a gene. The CDR3 runs 16 residues. Germline V gives CDR1 SGHTA, CDR2 FQGNSA. The DNA of the CDR3 is TGTGCCAGCAGACCACAGGGGTGGGGCTCCTACAATGAGCAGTTCTTC. It is translated as CASRPQGWGSYNEQFF.

The V call is TRBV10-3, the J call TRBJ2-1; 10 bases line up with TRBD2. The J segment lost 4 bases and the V segment lost 6 bases, leaving 12 bases of the junction unmatched. CDR3 length equals 17 residues. In germline, CDR1 is ENHRY, CDR2 SYGVKD. The CDR3 here is CAISGHRVSGGYNEQFF. CDR3 DNA sequence: TGTGCCATCAGCGGCCATCGCGTTAGCGGGGGGTACAATGAGCAGTTCTTC.